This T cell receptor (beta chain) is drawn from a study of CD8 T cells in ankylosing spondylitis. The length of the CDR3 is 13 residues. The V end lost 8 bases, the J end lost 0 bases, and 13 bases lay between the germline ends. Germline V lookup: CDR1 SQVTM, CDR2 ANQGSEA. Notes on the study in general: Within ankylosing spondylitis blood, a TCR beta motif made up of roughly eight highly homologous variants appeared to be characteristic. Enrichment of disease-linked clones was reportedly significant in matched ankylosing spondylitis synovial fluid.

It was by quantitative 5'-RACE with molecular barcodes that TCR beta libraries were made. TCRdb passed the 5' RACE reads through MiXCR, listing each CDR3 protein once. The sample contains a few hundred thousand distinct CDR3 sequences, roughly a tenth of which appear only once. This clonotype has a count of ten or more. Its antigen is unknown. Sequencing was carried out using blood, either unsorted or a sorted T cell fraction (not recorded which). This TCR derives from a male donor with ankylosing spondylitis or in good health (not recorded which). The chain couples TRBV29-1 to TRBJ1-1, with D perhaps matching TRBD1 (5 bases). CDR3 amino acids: CSSDGTMNTEAFF. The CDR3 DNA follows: TGCAGCAGTGACGGGACTATGAACACTGAAGCTTTCTTT. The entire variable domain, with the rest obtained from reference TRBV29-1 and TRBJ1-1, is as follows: SAVISQKPSRDICQRGTSLTIQCQVDSQVTMMFWYRQQPGQSLTLIATANQGSEATYESGFVIDKFPISRPNLTFSTLTVSNMSPEDSSIYLCSSDGTMNTEAFFGQGTRLTVV.